This T cell receptor (beta chain) was sequenced in a study of monozygotic twins with inflammatory bowel disease. Of note for this clonotype: What it recognizes is unknown.

General study findings and limits: The existence of one strong signal or clonotype linked to IBD lacked support.

There were about 3,500 ng of total RNA used for each TCR library. TCRdb reprocessed the 5' RACE reads, with one entry per CDR3 protein and no DNA. The repertoire shows over 350,000 distinct CDR3 sequences; the top ten hold 2.5% to 3%. The sequence was obtained from a human donor with ulcerative colitis or Crohn's disease, or a healthy co-twin of an affected twin (not recorded which). Sequencing input: blood.

The CDR3 sequence: CASSSQPGTLADTQYF. V usage is TRBV7-8 and J usage is TRBJ2-3; TCRdb names TRBD1, which stays unverified in the absence of DNA. CDR1 is SGHVS, CDR2 FQNEAQ, per germline. The CDR3 sequence is 16 residues long. Together with reference TRBV7-8 and TRBJ2-3, the CDR3 gives the full variable domain: GAGVSQSPRYKVAKRGQDVALRCDPISGHVSLFWYQQALGQGPEFLTYFQNEAQLDKSGLPSDRFFAERPEGSVSTLKIQRTQQEDSAVYLCASSSQPGTLADTQYFGPGTRLTVL.